This T cell receptor beta chain stems from a study of control samples from healthy donors and cancer patients (dated by TCRdb to 2020 to 2022). About this clone itself: Its antigen is still unknown. The record has no base qualities; no much larger clone is one base away.

From its cysteine to its phenylalanine, the CDR3 spans 15 amino acids. This entry keeps only the CDR3 DNA: 45 bases, framed from base 1. For CDR1 and CDR2, the germline V gene lists SGHRS and YFSETQ. Trimmed from V: 4 bases; trimmed from J: 3 bases; junction bases lacking a gene match: 6. The library was generated by the immunoSEQ multiplex PCR assay. Entries here come from immuneACCESS through TCRdb and include only in-frame sequences with V and J called. Some clones fail to appear in such tables; in the studies checked, an unresolved V gene covers under half of the shortfall, and the cause of the remainder is unknown. This sample is represented by around 110,000 clones; more than 75% of them were singletons. Of the sample, about 2.1% is held by the ten largest clones.

The origin of this receptor is a woman in her seventies in good health. The chain employs TRBV5-1 and TRBJ2-1; TRBD1 fits 8 bases in the junction. The sequencing input was blood. Here is the DNA: TGCGCCAGCAGCGCCACAGGGGGTGACTACAATGAGCAGTTCTTC. It translates to CASSATGGDYNEQFF.